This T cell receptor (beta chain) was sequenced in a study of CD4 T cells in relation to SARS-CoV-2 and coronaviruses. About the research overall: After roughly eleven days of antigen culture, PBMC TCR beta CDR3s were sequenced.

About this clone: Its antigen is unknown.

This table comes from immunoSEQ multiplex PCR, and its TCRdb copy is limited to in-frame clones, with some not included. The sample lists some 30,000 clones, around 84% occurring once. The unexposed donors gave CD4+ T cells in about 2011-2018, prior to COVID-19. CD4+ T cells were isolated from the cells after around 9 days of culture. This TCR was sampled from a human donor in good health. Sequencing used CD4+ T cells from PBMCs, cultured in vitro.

The CDR3 loop is CASSTNRDNEQFF. DNA for the CDR3: TGTGCCAGCAGTACTAACCGGGACAATGAGCAGTTCTTC. The gene calls are TRBV12-3 or TRBV12-4 and TRBJ2-1, with D unresolved. Trimming left V 5 bases short and J 5 bases short, with 10 bases between. The CDR3 spans 13 residues.